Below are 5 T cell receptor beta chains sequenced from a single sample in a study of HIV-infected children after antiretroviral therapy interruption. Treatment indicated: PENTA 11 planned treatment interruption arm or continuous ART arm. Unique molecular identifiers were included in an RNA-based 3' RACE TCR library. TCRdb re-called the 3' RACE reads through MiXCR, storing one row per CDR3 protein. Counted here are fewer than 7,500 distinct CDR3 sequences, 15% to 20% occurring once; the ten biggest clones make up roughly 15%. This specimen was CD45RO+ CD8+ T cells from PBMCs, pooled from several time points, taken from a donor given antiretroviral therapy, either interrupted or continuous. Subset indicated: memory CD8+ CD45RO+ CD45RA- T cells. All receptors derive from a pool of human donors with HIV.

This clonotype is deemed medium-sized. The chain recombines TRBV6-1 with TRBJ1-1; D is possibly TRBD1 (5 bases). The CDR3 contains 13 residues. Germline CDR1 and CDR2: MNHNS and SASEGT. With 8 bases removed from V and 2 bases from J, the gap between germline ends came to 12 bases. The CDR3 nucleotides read TGTGCCAGCGAGGACGGGGCAAACACTGAAGCTTTCTTT. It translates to CASEDGANTEAFF.

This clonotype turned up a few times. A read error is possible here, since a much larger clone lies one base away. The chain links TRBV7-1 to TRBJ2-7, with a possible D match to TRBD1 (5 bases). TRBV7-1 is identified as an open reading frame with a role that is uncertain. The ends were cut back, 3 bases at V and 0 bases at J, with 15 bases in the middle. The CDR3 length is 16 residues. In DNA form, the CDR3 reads TGTGCCAGCAGCTCCGGGCTGGGGCTACCCTCCTACGAGCAGTACTTC. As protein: CASSSGLGLPSYEQYF.

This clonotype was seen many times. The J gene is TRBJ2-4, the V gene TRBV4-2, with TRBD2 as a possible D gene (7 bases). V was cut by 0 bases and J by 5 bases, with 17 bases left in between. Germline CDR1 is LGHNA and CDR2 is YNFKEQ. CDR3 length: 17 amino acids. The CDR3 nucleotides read TGTGCCAGCAGCCAAGATTTGGCCTTGGGGGGGCAAAACATTCAGTACTTC. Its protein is CASSQDLALGGQNIQYF.

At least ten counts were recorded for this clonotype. The CDR3 DNA sequence: TGCAGTGCTAGAGATCTTCTTTCCGGTACCTACGAGCAGTACTTC. This gives the protein CSARDLLSGTYEQYF. V gene TRBV20-1 combines with J gene TRBJ2-7; D is undetermined. V shed 0 bases and J shed 2 bases, with 14 bases lying between them. Germline V gene lookup returns CDR1 DFQATT and CDR2 SNEGSKA (reference sequence). The CDR3 is 15 amino acids.

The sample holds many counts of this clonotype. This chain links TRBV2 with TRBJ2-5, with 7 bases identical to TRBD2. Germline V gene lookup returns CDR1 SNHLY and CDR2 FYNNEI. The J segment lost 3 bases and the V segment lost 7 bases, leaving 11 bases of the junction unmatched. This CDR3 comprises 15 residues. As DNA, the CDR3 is TGTGCCAGCATCGAGCGGGAATTACACAAAGAGACCCAGTACTTC. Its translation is CASIERELHKETQYF. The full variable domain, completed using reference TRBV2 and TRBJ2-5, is EPEVTQTPSHQVTQMGQEVILRCVPISNHLYFYWYRQILGQKVEFLVSFYNNEISEKSEIFDDQFSVERPDGSNFTLKIRSTKLEDSAMYFCASIERELHKETQYFGPGTRLLVL.